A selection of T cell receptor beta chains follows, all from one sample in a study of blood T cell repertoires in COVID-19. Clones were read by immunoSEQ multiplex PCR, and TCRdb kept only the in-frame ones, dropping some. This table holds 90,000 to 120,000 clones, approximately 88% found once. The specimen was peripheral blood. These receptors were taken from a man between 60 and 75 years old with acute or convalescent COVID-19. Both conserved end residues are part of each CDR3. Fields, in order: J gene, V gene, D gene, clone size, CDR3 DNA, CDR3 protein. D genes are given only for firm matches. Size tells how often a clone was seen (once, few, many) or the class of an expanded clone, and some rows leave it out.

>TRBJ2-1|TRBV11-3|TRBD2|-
TGTGCCAGCAGCTTGGGGCTAGCGGGAGGACCAAGCGATGAGCAGTTCTTC
CASSLGLAGGPSDEQFF
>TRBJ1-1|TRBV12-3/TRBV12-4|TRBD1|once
TGTGCCAGCAGTTCGGGACAGAAAGCTTTCTTT
CASSSGQKAFF
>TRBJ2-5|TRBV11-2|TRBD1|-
TGTGCCAGCAGCTTTACAGGGGTAAAAGAGACCCAGTACTTC
CASSFTGVKETQYF
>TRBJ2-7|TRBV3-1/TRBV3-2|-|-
TGTGCCAGCAGCCACGTTTCCTACGAGCAGTACTTC
CASSHVSYEQYF
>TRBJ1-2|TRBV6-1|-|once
TGTGCCAGCAGTGTAGCAGCCTATGGCTACACCTTC
CASSVAAYGYTF
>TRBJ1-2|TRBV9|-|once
TGTGCCAGCAGCGTAGGTGGAGGGGGGGCGGTGGACTATGGCTACACCTTC
CASSVGGGGAVDYGYTF
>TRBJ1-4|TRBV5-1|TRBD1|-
TGCGCCAGCAGCCCGACAGGGGGCAATGAAAAACTGTTTTTT
CASSPTGGNEKLFF
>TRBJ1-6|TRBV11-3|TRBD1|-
TGTGCCAGCAGCTTAGTGGTCGGGACAGGAGGATCACCCCTCCACTTT
CASSLVVGTGGSPLHF
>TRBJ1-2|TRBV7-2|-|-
TGTGCCAGCAGCTTAGCGCACCTGAGGAGGGGCTACACCTTC
CASSLAHLRRGYTF
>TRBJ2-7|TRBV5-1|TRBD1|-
TGCGCCAGCAGCTCACCCACCCGGGACAGGTCCTACGAGCAGTACTTC
CASSSPTRDRSYEQYF
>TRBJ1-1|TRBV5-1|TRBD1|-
TGCGCCAGCAGCTTGGGCCGACCGGGACAGGGAACCTTAAACACTGAAGCTTTCTTT
CASSLGRPGQGTLNTEAFF
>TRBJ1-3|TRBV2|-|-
TGTGCCGGCCTTCAGGCCGGAAACACCATATATTTT
CAGLQAGNTIYF
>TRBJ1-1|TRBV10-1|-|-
TGCGCCAGCAGTGAGGAGGCAGGGGAGACTGAAGCTTTCTTT
CASSEEAGETEAFF
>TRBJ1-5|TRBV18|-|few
TGTGCCAGCTCACCAGGGGCCAATCAGCCCCAGCATTTT
CASSPGANQPQHF
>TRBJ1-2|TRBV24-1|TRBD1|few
TGTGCCACCAGTGATACCCGGACAGGGGAAGTTGGCTACACCTTC
CATSDTRTGEVGYTF
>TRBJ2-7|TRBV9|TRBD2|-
TGTGCCAGCAGCGTTAGCGGGGTCTCCTACGAGCAGTACTTC
CASSVSGVSYEQYF